This TCR beta chain appears in the sequencing data of a study of CD8+ T cells in alopecia areata. Overall study findings and caveats: Normal scalp had lower clonality than lesional scalp, with alopecia totalis/universalis lesions showing this most strongly. When scalp samples are sequenced, resident alphabeta T cells of normal skin are also captured.

A remark on this clone: The antigen is not known.

V lost 6 bases and J 0 bases, leaving 7 bases between the germline ends. This CDR3 has 13 residues. Germline values: CDR1 WSHSY, CDR2 SAAADI. After isolation, RNA underwent reverse transcription to generate cDNA as the sequencing template. Only in-frame clones appear in the TCRdb table, and some are missing; sequencing was by immunoSEQ multiplex PCR. This repertoire shows approximately 100,000 clones, less than 70% found once; its top ten account for 8.8%. This receptor was obtained from a human donor in good health. Source material: CD4+ T cells sorted from blood. The chain recombines TRBV10-2 with TRBJ2-3; D is perhaps TRBD1 (5 bases). CDR3 bases: TGCGCCAGCAGACAGGACAGCACAGATACGCAGTATTTT. It is translated as CASRQDSTDTQYF.